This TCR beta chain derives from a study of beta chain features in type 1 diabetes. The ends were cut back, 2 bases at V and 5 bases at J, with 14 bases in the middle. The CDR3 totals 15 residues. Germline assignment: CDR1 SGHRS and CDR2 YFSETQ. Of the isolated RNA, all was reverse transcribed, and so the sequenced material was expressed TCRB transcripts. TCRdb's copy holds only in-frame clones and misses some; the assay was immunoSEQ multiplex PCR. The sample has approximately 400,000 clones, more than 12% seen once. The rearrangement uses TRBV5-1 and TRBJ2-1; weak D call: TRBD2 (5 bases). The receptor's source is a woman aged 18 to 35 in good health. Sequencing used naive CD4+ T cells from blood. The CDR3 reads CASSFFGDRDNEQFF. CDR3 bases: TGCGCCAGCAGCTTTTTCGGGGATCGAGACAATGAGCAGTTCTTC. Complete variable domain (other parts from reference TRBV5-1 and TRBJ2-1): KAGVTQTPRYLIKTRGQQVTLSCSPISGHRSVSWYQQTPGQGLQFLFEYFSETQRNKGNFPGRFSGRQFSNSRSEMNVSTLELGDSALYLCASSFFGDRDNEQFFGPGTRLTVL.